One sample yielded the 11 T cell receptor beta chains listed below, sequenced in a study of blood T cell repertoires in COVID-19 (TCRdb year 2020). Library prep was done by the immunoSEQ multiplex PCR assay. The immuneACCESS repertoire file appears here via TCRdb, limited to in-frame rearrangements. These files lack a portion of the clones; in checked studies, under half of the deficit traces to unresolved V genes, and the cause of the others is not known. The sample table contains some 100,000 clones; only one count was recorded for under 90% of them. The ten largest clones take up about 6.6% of the sample. The sequencing sample was made of peripheral blood. These receptors were taken from a woman in her forties or fifties with acute or convalescent COVID-19.

This chain links TRBV11-2 with TRBJ1-2; maybe TRBD1 (5 bases). Trimming cost V 4 bases and J 6 bases, with 18 bases left between them. The CDR3 has 15 residues. CDR1 and CDR2 from the germline V gene are SGHAT and FQNNGV. The CDR3 here is CASSSYRRAGDGYTF. DNA of the CDR3: TGTGCCAGCAGCTCATACAGGCGAGCGGGAGATGGCTACACCTTC.

The rearrangement joins TRBV25-1 to TRBJ1-2; 7 bases fit TRBD1. V shed 4 bases, J shed 8 bases, and the junction held 13 bases outside the gene matches. Germline CDR1 is MGHDK and CDR2 is SYGVNS. The CDR3 is 15 residues long. The CDR3 DNA reads as TGTGCCAGCAGTGGCAGCACAGGGGCTCTGAACGGCTACACCTTC. It specifies CASSGSTGALNGYTF.

This chain uses TRBV5-3 with TRBJ1-5, with D possibly matching TRBD1 (5 bases). TRBV5-3 has ORF status, its function being uncertain. V was shortened by 0 bases and J by 0 bases, with 13 bases between the two germline ends. The CDR3 sequence is 17 residues long. In DNA, the CDR3 is TGTGCCAGAAGCTTGGCAGGGCAGCCCTATAGCAATCAGCCCCAGCATTTT. It codes for CARSLAGQPYSNQPQHF.

The V and J genes are TRBV7-3 and TRBJ2-1; 11 positions agree with TRBD2. The CDR3 runs 15 residues. V lost 5 bases and J lost 6; bases outside the gene matches: 6. CDR1 and CDR2 from the germline V gene are SGHTA and FQGTGA. In nucleotides, the CDR3 is TGTGCCAGCAGCCCCACTAGCGGGGGTAGCAATGAGCAGTTCTTC. Its protein is CASSPTSGGSNEQFF.

The CDR3 sequence is CAISESLPGGTEAFF. The CDR3 nucleotides read TGTGCCATCAGTGAGTCCTTACCGGGGGGAACTGAAGCTTTCTTT. This sequence joins TRBV10-3 and TRBJ1-1; D is perhaps TRBD1 (5 bases). Germline lookup yields CDR1 ENHRY and CDR2 SYGVKD. The CDR3 length is 15 residues. The V and J ends lost 0 bases and 5 bases respectively, with 13 bases between them.

Only a few counts were recorded for this clone. V is TRBV19 and J is TRBJ1-2; 8 bases match TRBD1. Trimming cost V 6 bases and J 4 bases; bases outside gene matches: 13. CDR1 is LNHDA, CDR2 SQIVND, per germline (reference sequence). The CDR3 sequence is 16 residues long. The CDR3 spells CASRPGTGAVGYGYTF. DNA of the CDR3: TGTGCCAGTAGACCCGGGACAGGTGCGGTTGGCTATGGCTACACCTTC.

This clone has only a few counts. This chain links TRBV30 with TRBJ1-1; no clear D. Germline V gives CDR1 GTSNPN, CDR2 SVGIG (reference sequence). V lost 4 bases and J lost 0, with 18 bases in between. CDR3 length: 16 residues. CDR3 protein: CAWTRFLVLMNTEAFF. The CDR3 bases are TGTGCCTGGACTAGATTCCTGGTCCTTATGAACACTGAAGCTTTCTTT.

This clone was seen once. The chain combines TRBV18 with TRBJ2-3; 8 nucleotides line up with TRBD2. The germline V gene has CDR1 KGHSH and CDR2 LQKENI. The CDR3 has 16 amino acids. Trimming cost V 2 bases and J 5 bases; bases outside gene matches: 9. The CDR3 spells CASSPSAPGGVDTQYF. DNA for the CDR3: TGTGCCAGCTCACCATCCGCCCCGGGAGGGGTAGATACGCAGTATTTT.

Details on this clone: Other nucleotide sequences in the sample specify the same CDR3. The chain is built from TRBV10-3 and TRBJ2-3; TRBD2 agrees at 7 bases. The ends lost 3 bases at V and 3 bases at J; junction bases unmatched: 0. CDR3 size: 13 residues. CDR1 and CDR2 (germline): ENHRY, SYGVKD. Written as DNA, the CDR3 is TGTGCCATCAGTGATAGCGGGACAGATACGCAGTATTTT. Translated: CAISDSGTDTQYF.

V gene TRBV3-1 (or the pseudogene TRBV3-2) combines with J gene TRBJ1-4; no definite D call. CDR1 is LGHDT and CDR2 is YNNKEL in the germline V gene (reference sequence). V gave up 4 bases and J gave up 2 bases, with 17 bases separating them. The length of the CDR3 is 17 residues. CDR3 DNA: TGTGCCAGCAGCCCTTTGTCCCCGCGAACGACTAATGAAAAACTGTTTTTT. This gives the protein CASSPLSPRTTNEKLFF.

The chain is built from TRBV11-2 and TRBJ1-2; tentatively, D is TRBD1 (5 bases). Germline assignment: CDR1 SGHAT and CDR2 FQNNGV. V lost 5 bases to trimming and J lost 8 bases, with 15 bases between them. The CDR3 is 13 residues long. CDR3 region: CASSLSRGSGYTF. In DNA form, the CDR3 reads TGTGCCAGCAGCCTTTCAAGGGGCTCGGGCTACACCTTC.